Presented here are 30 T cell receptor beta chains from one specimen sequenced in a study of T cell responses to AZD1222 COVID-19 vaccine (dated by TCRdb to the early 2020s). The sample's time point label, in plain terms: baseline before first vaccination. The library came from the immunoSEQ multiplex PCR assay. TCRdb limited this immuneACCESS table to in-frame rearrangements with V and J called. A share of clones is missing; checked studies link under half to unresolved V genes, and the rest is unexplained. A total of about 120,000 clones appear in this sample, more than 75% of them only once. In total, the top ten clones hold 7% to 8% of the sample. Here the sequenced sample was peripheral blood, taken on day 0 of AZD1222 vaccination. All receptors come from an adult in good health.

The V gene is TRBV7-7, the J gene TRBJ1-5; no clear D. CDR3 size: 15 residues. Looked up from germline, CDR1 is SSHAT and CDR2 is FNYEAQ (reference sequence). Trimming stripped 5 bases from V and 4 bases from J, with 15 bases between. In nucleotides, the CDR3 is TGTGCCAGCAGCCTCAGAGGACTGGGGAATCAGCCCCAGCATTTT. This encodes CASSLRGLGNQPQHF.

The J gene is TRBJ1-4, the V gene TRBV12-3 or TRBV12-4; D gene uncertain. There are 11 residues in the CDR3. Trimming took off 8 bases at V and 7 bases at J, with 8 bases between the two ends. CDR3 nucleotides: TGTGCCAGCTCTCGGGGTGAAAAACTGTTTTTT. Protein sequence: CASSRGEKLFF.

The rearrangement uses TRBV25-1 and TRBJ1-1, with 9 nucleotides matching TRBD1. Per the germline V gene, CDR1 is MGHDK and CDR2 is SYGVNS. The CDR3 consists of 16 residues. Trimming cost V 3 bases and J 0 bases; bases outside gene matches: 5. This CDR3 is CASSDRTGDVNTEAFF. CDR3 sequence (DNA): TGTGCCAGCAGTGATAGGACAGGGGATGTGAACACTGAAGCTTTCTTT.

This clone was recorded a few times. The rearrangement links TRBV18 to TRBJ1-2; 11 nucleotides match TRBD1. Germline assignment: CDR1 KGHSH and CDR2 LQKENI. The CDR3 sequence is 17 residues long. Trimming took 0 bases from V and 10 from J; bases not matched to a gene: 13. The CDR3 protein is CASSPPGTGGSSWIYTF. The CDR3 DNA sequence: TGTGCCAGCTCACCACCGGGGACAGGGGGGTCAAGTTGGATCTACACCTTC.

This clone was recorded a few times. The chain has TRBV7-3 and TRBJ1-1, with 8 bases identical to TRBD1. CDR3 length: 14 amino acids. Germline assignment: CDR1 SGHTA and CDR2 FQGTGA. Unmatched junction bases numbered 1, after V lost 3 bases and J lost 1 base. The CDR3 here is CASSLGQANTEAFF. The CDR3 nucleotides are TGTGCCAGCAGCTTGGGACAGGCGAACACTGAAGCTTTCTTT. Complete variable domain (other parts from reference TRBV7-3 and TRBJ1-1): GAGVSQTPSNKVTEKGKYVELRCDPISGHTALYWYRQSLGQGPEFLIYFQGTGAADDSGLPNDRFFAVRPEGSVSTLKIQRTERGDSAVYLCASSLGQANTEAFFGQGTRLTVV.

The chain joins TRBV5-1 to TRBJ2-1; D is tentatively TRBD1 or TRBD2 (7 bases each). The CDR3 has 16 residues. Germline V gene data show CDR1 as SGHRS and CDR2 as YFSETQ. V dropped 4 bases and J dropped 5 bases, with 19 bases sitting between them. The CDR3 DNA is TGCGCCAGCAGCGGGAGAACAGGGGAGGGGAACAATGAGCAGTTCTTC. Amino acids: CASSGRTGEGNNEQFF.

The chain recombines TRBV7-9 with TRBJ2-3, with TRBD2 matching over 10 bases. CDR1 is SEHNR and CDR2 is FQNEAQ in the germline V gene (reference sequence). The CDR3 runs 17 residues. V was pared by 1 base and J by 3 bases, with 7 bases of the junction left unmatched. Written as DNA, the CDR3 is TGTGCCAGCAGCTTAGGTAGTAGCGGGGGGCGAACAGATACGCAGTATTTT. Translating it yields CASSLGSSGGRTDTQYF.

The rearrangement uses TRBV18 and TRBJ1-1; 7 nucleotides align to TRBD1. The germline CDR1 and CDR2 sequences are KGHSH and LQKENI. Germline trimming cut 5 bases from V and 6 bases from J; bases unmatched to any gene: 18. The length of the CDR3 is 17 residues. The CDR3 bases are TGTGCCAGCTCATCGAACCGCGGACAGGCCGGCAGGGCTGAAGCTTTCTTT. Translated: CASSSNRGQAGRAEAFF.

The CDR3 spells CASTVPPPTAGADNEQFF. CDR3 nucleotide sequence: TGTGCCAGCACCGTTCCCCCCCCTACCGCGGGAGCAGATAATGAGCAGTTCTTC. The rearrangement joins TRBV7-9 to TRBJ2-1, with TRBD2 identical over 7 bases. The junction had 22 bases not matched to a gene; V was cut back by 7 bases and J by 7 bases. The germline gives CDR1 SEHNR, CDR2 FQNEAQ (reference sequence). The CDR3 sequence is 18 residues long.

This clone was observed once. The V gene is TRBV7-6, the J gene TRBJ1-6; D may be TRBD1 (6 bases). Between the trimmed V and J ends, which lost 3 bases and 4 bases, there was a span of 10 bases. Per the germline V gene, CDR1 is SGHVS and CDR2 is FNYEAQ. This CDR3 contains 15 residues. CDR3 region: CASSFTQGYNSPLHF. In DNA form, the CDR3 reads TGTGCCAGCAGCTTCACACAGGGATATAATTCACCCCTCCACTTT.

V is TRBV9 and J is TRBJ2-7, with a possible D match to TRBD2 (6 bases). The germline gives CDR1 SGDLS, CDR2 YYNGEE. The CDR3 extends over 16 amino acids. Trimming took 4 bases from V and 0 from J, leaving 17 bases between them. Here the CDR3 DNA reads TGTGCCAGCAGCCCCCCCGGCGGGATGAGCTCCTACGAGCAGTACTTC. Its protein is CASSPPGGMSSYEQYF. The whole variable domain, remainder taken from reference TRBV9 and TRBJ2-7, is DSGVTQTPKHLITATGQRVTLRCSPRSGDLSVYWYQQSLDQGLQFLIQYYNGEERAKGNILERFSAQQFPDLHSELNLSSLELGDSALYFCASSPPGGMSSYEQYFGPGTRLTVT.

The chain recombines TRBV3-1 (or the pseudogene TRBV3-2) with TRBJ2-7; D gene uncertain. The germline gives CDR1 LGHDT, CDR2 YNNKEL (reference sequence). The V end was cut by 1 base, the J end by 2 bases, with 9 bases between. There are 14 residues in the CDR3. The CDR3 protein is CASSQAGHPYEQYF. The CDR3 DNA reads TGTGCCAGCAGCCAAGCGGGCCATCCCTACGAGCAGTACTTC.

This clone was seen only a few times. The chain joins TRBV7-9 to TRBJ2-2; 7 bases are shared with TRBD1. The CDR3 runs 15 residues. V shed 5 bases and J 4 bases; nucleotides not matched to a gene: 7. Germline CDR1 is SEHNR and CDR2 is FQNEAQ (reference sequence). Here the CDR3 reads CASSRSPGGTGELFF. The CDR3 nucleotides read TGTGCCAGCAGCCGATCGCCAGGGGGCACCGGGGAGCTGTTTTTT.

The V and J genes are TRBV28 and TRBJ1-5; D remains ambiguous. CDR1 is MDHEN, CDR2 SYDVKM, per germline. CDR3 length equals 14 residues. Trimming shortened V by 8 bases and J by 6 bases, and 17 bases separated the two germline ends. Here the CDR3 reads CASSIIPATQPQHF. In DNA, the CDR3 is TGTGCCAGCTCAATCATCCCGGCTACTCAGCCCCAGCATTTT.

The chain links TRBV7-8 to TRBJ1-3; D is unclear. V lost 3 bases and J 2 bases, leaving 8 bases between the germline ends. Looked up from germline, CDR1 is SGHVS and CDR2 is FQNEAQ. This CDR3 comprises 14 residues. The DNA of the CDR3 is TGTGCCAGCAGCTTGGGAGAACCTGGAAACACCATATATTTT. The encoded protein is CASSLGEPGNTIYF.

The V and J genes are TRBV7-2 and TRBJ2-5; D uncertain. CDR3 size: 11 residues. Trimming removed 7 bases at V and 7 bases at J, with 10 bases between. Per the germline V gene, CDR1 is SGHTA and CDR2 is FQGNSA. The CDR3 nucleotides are TGTGCCAGCACCCCCGGCGGGACCCAGTACTTC. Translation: CASTPGGTQYF. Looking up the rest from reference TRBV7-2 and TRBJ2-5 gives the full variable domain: GAGVSQSPSNKVTEKGKDVELRCDPISGHTALYWYRQSLGQGLEFLIYFQGNSAPDKSGLPSDRFSAERTGGSVSTLTIQRTQQEDSAVYLCASTPGGTQYFGPGTRLLVL.

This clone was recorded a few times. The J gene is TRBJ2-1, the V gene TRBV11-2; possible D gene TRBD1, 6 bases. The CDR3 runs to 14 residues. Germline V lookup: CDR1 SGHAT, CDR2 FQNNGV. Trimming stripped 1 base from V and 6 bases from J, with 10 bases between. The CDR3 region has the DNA TGTGCCAGCAGCTTAGGGGCCAGGGGCAATGAGCAGTTCTTC. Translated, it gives CASSLGARGNEQFF.

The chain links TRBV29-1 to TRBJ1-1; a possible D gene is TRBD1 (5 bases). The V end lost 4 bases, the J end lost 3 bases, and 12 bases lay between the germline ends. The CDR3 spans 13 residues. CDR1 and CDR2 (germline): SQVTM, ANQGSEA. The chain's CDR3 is CSVVGGDHTEAFF. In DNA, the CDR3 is TGCAGCGTTGTGGGGGGGGACCACACTGAAGCTTTCTTT.

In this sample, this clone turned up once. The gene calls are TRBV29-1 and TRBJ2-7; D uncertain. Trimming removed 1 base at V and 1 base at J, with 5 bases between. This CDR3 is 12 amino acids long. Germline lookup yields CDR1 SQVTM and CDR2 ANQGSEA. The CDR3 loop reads CSVEGKSYEQYF. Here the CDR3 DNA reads TGCAGCGTTGAAGGGAAGTCCTACGAGCAGTACTTC.

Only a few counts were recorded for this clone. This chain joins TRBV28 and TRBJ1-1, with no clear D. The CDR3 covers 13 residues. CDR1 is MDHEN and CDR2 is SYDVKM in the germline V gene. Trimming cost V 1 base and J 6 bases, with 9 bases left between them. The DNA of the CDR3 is TGTGCCAGCAGTTTATCGGTCGGGGCTGAAGCTTTCTTT. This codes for CASSLSVGAEAFF.

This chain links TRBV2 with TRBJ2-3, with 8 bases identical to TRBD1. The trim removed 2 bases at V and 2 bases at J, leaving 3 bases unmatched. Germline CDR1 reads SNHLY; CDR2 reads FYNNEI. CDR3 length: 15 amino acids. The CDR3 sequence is CASSEQGAITDTQYF. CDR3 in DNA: TGTGCCAGCAGTGAACAGGGGGCCATCACAGATACGCAGTATTTT. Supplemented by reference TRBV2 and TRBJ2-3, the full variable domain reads EPEVTQTPSHQVTQMGQEVILRCVPISNHLYFYWYRQILGQKVEFLVSFYNNEISEKSEIFDDQFSVERPDGSNFTLKIRSTKLEDSAMYFCASSEQGAITDTQYFGPGTRLTVL.

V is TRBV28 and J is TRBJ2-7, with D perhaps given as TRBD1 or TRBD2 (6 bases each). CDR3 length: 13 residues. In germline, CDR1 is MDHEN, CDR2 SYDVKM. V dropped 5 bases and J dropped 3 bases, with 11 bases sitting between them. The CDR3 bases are TGTGCCAGCAGTGGAGGGGGAGTCTACGAGCAGTACTTC. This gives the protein CASSGGGVYEQYF. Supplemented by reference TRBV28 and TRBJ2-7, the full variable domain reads DVKVTQSSRYLVKRTGEKVFLECVQDMDHENMFWYRQDPGLGLRLIYFSYDVKMKEKGDIPEGYSVSREKKERFSLILESASTNQTSMYLCASSGGGVYEQYFGPGTRLTVT.

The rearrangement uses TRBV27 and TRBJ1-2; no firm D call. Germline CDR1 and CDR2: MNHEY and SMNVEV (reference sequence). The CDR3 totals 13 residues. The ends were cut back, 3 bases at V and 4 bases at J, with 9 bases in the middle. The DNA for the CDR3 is TGTGCCAGCAGTTTCGGGGATGGCTATGGCTACACCTTC. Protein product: CASSFGDGYGYTF.

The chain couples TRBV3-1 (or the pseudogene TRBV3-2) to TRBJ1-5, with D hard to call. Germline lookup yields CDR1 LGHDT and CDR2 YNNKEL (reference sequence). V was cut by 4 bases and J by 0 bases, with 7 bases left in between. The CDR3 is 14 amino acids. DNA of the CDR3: TGTGCCAGCAGCCCAAGCCCTAGCAATCAGCCCCAGCATTTT. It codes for CASSPSPSNQPQHF.

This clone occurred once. In DNA, the CDR3 is TGTGCCAGCAGCTTAGGCACCGGGAGAACGGATGAGCAGTTCTTC. As protein: CASSLGTGRTDEQFF. The V gene is TRBV7-9, the J gene TRBJ2-1, with a tentative D call TRBD2 (6 bases). CDR1 is SEHNR, CDR2 FQNEAQ, per germline (reference sequence). The CDR3 extends over 15 amino acids. Trimming left V 1 base short and J 8 bases short, with 15 bases between.

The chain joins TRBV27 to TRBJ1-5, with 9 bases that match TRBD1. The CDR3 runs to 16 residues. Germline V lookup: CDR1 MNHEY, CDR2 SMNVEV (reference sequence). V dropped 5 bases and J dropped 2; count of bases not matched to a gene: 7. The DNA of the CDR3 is TGTGCCAGCAGTCCAACAGGGGGCTTCGGCAATCAGCCCCAGCATTTT. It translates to CASSPTGGFGNQPQHF.

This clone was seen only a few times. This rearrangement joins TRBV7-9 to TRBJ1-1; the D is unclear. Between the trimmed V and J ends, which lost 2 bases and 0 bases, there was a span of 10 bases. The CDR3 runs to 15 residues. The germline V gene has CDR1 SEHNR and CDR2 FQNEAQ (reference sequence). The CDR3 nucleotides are TGTGCCAGCAGCTTATCGGGTACCATGAACACTGAAGCTTTCTTT. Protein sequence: CASSLSGTMNTEAFF.

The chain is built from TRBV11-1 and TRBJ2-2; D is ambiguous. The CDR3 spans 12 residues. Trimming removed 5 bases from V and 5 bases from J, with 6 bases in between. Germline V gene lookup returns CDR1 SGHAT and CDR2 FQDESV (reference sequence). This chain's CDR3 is CASSVWTGELFF. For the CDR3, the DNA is TGTGCCAGCAGCGTTTGGACCGGGGAGCTGTTTTTT.

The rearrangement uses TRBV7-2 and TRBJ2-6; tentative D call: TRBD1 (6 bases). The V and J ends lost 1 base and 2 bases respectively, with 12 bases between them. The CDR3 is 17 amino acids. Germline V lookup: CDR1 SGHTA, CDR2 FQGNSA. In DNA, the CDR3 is TGTGCCAGCAGCTTAGTAGGCAGGGGAACTGGGGCCAACGTCCTGACTTTC. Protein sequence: CASSLVGRGTGANVLTF.

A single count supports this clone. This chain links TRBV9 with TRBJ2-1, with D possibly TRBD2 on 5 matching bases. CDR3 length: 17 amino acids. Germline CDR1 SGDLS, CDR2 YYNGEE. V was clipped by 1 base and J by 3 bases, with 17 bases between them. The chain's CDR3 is CASSVWWEQELYNEQFF. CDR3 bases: TGTGCCAGCAGCGTATGGTGGGAGCAAGAACTCTACAATGAGCAGTTCTTC.